Each of the 27 T cell receptor beta chains below was sequenced from the same sample in a study of T-cell reconstitution after alpha-beta-depleted transplantation in children. The TCRbeta library was prepared with unique molecular identifiers. TCRdb reanalysed the PCR reads using MiXCR and keeps one entry per CDR3 protein. The sample carries hundreds of thousands of distinct CDR3 sequences, 10% to 15% recorded once. The sample here was PBMCs, mostly from graft donor cells, taken 360 days after TCRalphabeta/CD19-depleted stem cell transplant. The receptors come from a male patient aged 10 to 17 who had a stem cell transplant for acute myeloid leukemia, so the T cells may come from the graft donor.

At least ten counts were recorded for this clonotype. This rearrangement joins TRBV24-1 to TRBJ2-5; D perhaps matches TRBD2 (6 bases). Per germline, CDR1 KGHDR and CDR2 SFDVKD. V gave up 10 bases and J gave up 1 base, with 15 bases separating them. The length of the CDR3 is 14 residues. The DNA of the CDR3 is TGTGCCACTCAAAACGGGGGTCGCCAAGAGACCCAGTACTTC. Encoded protein: CATQNGGRQETQYF.

This sequence joins TRBV29-1 and TRBJ2-1; 9 nucleotides line up with TRBD1. Germline CDR1 and CDR2: SQVTM and ANQGSEA. The CDR3 is 15 amino acids. The ends lost 5 bases at V and 2 bases at J; junction bases unmatched: 7. The CDR3 loop reads CSVLGTGSTYNEQFF. CDR3 nucleotides: TGCAGCGTTCTCGGGACAGGGAGTACCTACAATGAGCAGTTCTTC.

This clonotype was counted only a few times. The chain links TRBV5-5 to TRBJ2-5; the match to TRBD2 covers 11 bases. Trimming took 5 bases from V and 4 from J; bases not matched to a gene: 7. The CDR3 has 15 residues. Germline CDR1 is SGHKS and CDR2 is YYEKEE (reference sequence). The CDR3 nucleotides are TGTGCCAGCAGGACTAGGGGACTAGCGGCAGAGACCCAGTACTTC. Translated, it gives CASRTRGLAAETQYF.

The chain recombines TRBV18 with TRBJ2-5, with 9 bases that match TRBD2. The ends lost 2 bases at V and 1 base at J; junction bases unmatched: 8. The CDR3 is 17 amino acids. CDR1 and CDR2 from the germline V gene are KGHSH and LQKENI. The DNA for the CDR3 is TGTGCCAGCTCACCAATCCCCGCGGGAGGGATCCAAGAGACCCAGTACTTC. It codes for CASSPIPAGGIQETQYF.

V and J are TRBV20-1 and TRBJ2-3; 7 bases map to TRBD2. There are 13 residues in the CDR3. V was pared by 5 bases and J by 2 bases, with 4 bases of the junction left unmatched. Germline CDR1 DFQATT, CDR2 SNEGSKA (reference sequence). The CDR3 loop reads CSAPSGTTDTQYF. The DNA of the CDR3 is TGCAGTGCTCCGAGCGGGACCACAGATACGCAGTATTTT.

This clonotype was observed a handful of times. The chain carries TRBV15 and TRBJ2-7; D not resolved. The V end lost 0 bases, the J end lost 3 bases, and 9 bases lay between the germline ends. The CDR3 has 14 residues. CDR1 is LNHNV and CDR2 is YYDKDF in the germline V gene (reference sequence). The CDR3, as DNA: TGTGCCACCAGCAGAGATAGTCACCTCTACGAGCAGTACTTC. It is translated as CATSRDSHLYEQYF.

The chain joins TRBV15 to TRBJ2-3; no clear D gene. Trimming removed 0 bases from V and 1 base from J, with 11 bases in between. Germline assignment: CDR1 LNHNV and CDR2 YYDKDF (reference sequence). CDR3 length equals 16 residues. The CDR3 DNA is TGTGCCACCAGCAGAGATATGCAGGACGGCACAGATACGCAGTATTTT. The encoded protein is CATSRDMQDGTDTQYF.

This clonotype was picked up a small number of times. The V gene is TRBV4-1, the J gene TRBJ2-7; D unresolved. This CDR3 is built from 16 residues. Germline V lookup: CDR1 MGHRA, CDR2 YSYEKL. Trimming stripped 3 bases from V and 0 bases from J, with 15 bases between. The CDR3 is CASSHPGRGSSYEQYF. As DNA, the CDR3 is TGCGCCAGCAGCCACCCCGGGCGCGGTAGCTCCTACGAGCAGTACTTC.

This clonotype was picked up many times. The rearrangement uses TRBV7-2 and TRBJ2-3; TRBD1 is a possible D gene (7 bases). CDR1 is SGHTA and CDR2 is FQGNSA in the germline V gene. V lost 6 bases to trimming and J lost 5 bases, with 18 bases between them. This CDR3 region has 15 residues. The CDR3 loop is CASRSRIQGGDTQYF. The CDR3 DNA is TGTGCCAGCAGATCTAGGATCCAGGGGGGAGATACGCAGTATTTT.

This clonotype was seen a few times. The chain recombines TRBV29-1 with TRBJ2-7; tentatively, D is TRBD1 (5 bases). Germline V gene sequence: CDR1 SQVTM, CDR2 ANQGSEA. Trimming cost V 4 bases and J 0 bases, with 13 bases left between them. The CDR3 extends over 14 amino acids. The CDR3 sequence: CSVAGFQSSYEQYF. CDR3 coding DNA: TGCAGCGTTGCAGGGTTCCAGAGCTCCTACGAGCAGTACTTC.

This clonotype was observed a handful of times. The rearrangement uses TRBV14 and TRBJ1-4; D is unresolved. Germline V gene lookup returns CDR1 SGHDN and CDR2 FVKESK. V dropped 4 bases and J dropped 7 bases, with 16 bases sitting between them. The CDR3 spans 15 residues. The CDR3 reads CASSPLQLPGEKLFF. CDR3 in DNA: TGTGCCAGCAGCCCTCTCCAACTGCCTGGTGAAAAACTGTTTTTT.

This chain connects TRBV30 to TRBJ1-2; D is perhaps TRBD1 (5 bases). The CDR3 runs to 13 residues. Germline loops: CDR1 GTSNPN, CDR2 SVGIG (reference sequence). Trimming took 0 bases from V and 3 from J, leaving 8 bases between them. CDR3 loop: CAWSVRGDYGYTF. The CDR3 DNA is TGTGCCTGGAGTGTTAGAGGGGACTATGGCTACACCTTC.

This clonotype appeared a few times. This chain connects TRBV4-1 to TRBJ2-1; D possibly corresponds to TRBD2 (6 bases). In germline, CDR1 is MGHRA, CDR2 YSYEKL. V was trimmed by 0 bases and J by 0 bases, leaving 24 bases between them. This CDR3 comprises 21 residues. CDR3 nucleotide sequence: TGCGCCAGCAGCCAAGACACGGGAGTCGGGTTTCCGGCTAGCTCCTACAATGAGCAGTTCTTC. Its protein is CASSQDTGVGFPASSYNEQFF.

In its sample, this clonotype was seen a few times. The chain recombines TRBV28 with TRBJ2-7; D is uncertain. V was pared by 3 bases and J by 3 bases, with 9 bases between. CDR3 length: 13 residues. Germline CDR1 and CDR2: MDHEN and SYDVKM. CDR3 sequence (DNA): TGTGCCAGCAGTTTCATGAGATACTACGAGCAGTACTTC. It encodes CASSFMRYYEQYF.

This chain links TRBV12-3 or TRBV12-4 with TRBJ1-1; no definite D call. Between the trimmed V and J ends, which lost 3 bases and 2 bases, there was a span of 13 bases. CDR3 size: 15 residues. The CDR3: CASSFAGSFNTEAFF. The CDR3 bases are TGTGCCAGCAGTTTTGCGGGCAGTTTTAACACTGAAGCTTTCTTT.

This clonotype was found a few times. The chain links TRBV28 to TRBJ2-2; the D gene is possibly TRBD2 (6 bases). Germline V gene sequence: CDR1 MDHEN, CDR2 SYDVKM. Trimming shortened V by 7 bases and J by 5 bases, and 14 bases separated the two germline ends. There are 14 residues in the CDR3. The DNA of the CDR3 is TGTGCCAGCAAAGGGGAGGAATGGACCGGGGAGCTGTTTTTT. It codes for CASKGEEWTGELFF. The variable domain in full, completed from reference TRBV28 and TRBJ2-2, reads DVKVTQSSRYLVKRTGEKVFLECVQDMDHENMFWYRQDPGLGLRLIYFSYDVKMKEKGDIPEGYSVSREKKERFSLILESASTNQTSMYLCASKGEEWTGELFFGEGSRLTVL.

This clonotype showed up many times. The genes are TRBV6-2 or TRBV6-3 and TRBJ2-1; the D gene could be TRBD1 or TRBD2 (5 bases each). This CDR3 spans 12 amino acids. The V gene lost 7 bases and the J gene lost 6 bases, with 10 bases spanning the gap. In germline, CDR1 is MNHEY, CDR2 SVGEGT. In DNA, the CDR3 is TGTGCCAGCAATCGGGACGCCAATGAGCAGTTCTTC. It encodes CASNRDANEQFF.

This clonotype has just a few counts. V is TRBV7-9 and J is TRBJ2-5; 9 positions match TRBD1. V was clipped by 5 bases and J by 6 bases; unmatched bases: 4. In germline, CDR1 is SEHNR, CDR2 FQNEAQ (reference sequence). This CDR3 is built from 13 residues. CDR3 coding DNA: TGTGCCAGCAGCCAGGGACAGGGAAAGACCCAGTACTTC. Translated, it gives CASSQGQGKTQYF.

The sample holds a few counts of this clonotype. The chain employs TRBV6-1 and TRBJ2-1; 11 bases match TRBD2. This CDR3 comprises 16 residues. The V and J ends lost 5 bases and 4 bases, in that order; junction bases with no gene match: 7. Germline V gene sequence: CDR1 MNHNS, CDR2 SASEGT. The CDR3 nucleotides read TGTGCCAGCAGTCCAATCGGGACTAGCGGATACAATGAGCAGTTCTTC. This codes for CASSPIGTSGYNEQFF.

This clonotype was counted only a few times. This chain connects TRBV7-6 to TRBJ1-2; D unresolved. The CDR3 is 13 amino acids. V lost 4 bases and J 9 bases, leaving 15 bases between the germline ends. The germline V gene has CDR1 SGHVS and CDR2 FNYEAQ. CDR3 region: CASSSPGGPSYTF. CDR3 sequence (DNA): TGTGCCAGCAGCTCCCCTGGAGGCCCGAGCTACACCTTC.

This clonotype was observed a handful of times. The rearrangement joins TRBV28 to TRBJ2-7; tentatively, D is TRBD2 (6 bases). Germline V lookup: CDR1 MDHEN, CDR2 SYDVKM. This CDR3 has 15 residues. Deletions cut 7 bases from V and 0 bases from J, with 16 bases between. In DNA, the CDR3 is TGTGCCAGCAACCCCTCCGGACTAACCTCCTACGAGCAGTACTTC. Amino acids: CASNPSGLTSYEQYF.

This clonotype showed up many times. The chain combines TRBV5-1 with TRBJ1-6; D is uncertain. Per germline, CDR1 SGHRS and CDR2 YFSETQ. CDR3 size: 13 residues. V lost 0 bases to trimming and J lost 8 bases, with 6 bases between them. The CDR3 sequence: CASSLVSDSPLHF. The CDR3 coding sequence is TGCGCCAGCAGCTTGGTGTCAGATTCACCCCTCCACTTT.

This chain joins TRBV18 and TRBJ2-3; the match to TRBD2 covers 10 bases. The J segment lost 4 bases and the V segment lost 8 bases, leaving 6 bases of the junction unmatched. Germline V gives CDR1 KGHSH, CDR2 LQKENI. This CDR3 is built from 14 residues. The CDR3 here is CASRPGLASDTQYF. In DNA, the CDR3 is TGTGCCAGCCGACCGGGACTAGCGTCAGATACGCAGTATTTT.

This clonotype was recorded many times. The chain recombines TRBV25-1 with TRBJ2-7; D may correspond to TRBD1 or TRBD2 (5 bases each). The germline V and J ends were trimmed by 1 base and 7 bases, with 5 bases remaining between them. Per germline, CDR1 MGHDK and CDR2 SYGVNS. This CDR3 spans 11 amino acids. CDR3 nucleotide sequence: TGTGCCAGCAGTGAATGGGGGGAGCAGTACTTC. This codes for CASSEWGEQYF.

This clonotype has ten or more counts. V is TRBV10-3 and J is TRBJ2-7; TRBD2 aligns across 10 bases. CDR1 is ENHRY and CDR2 is SYGVKD in the germline V gene. The CDR3 totals 14 residues. V was pared by 7 bases and J by 3 bases, with 6 bases of the junction left unmatched. The CDR3 here is CAITKAGGHYEQYF. The CDR3, as DNA: TGTGCCATCACTAAAGCGGGAGGGCACTACGAGCAGTACTTC.

This clonotype was seen ten or more times. J is TRBJ1-2 and V is TRBV29-1, with 11 bases identical to TRBD1. From germline, CDR1 is SQVTM and CDR2 ANQGSEA. V lost 7 bases and J lost 8; bases outside the gene matches: 15. The CDR3 runs 15 residues. The CDR3 bases are TGCAGCGGCGTAAACCCGGGGGACAGGGGGGGCGGCTACACCTTC. Amino acids: CSGVNPGDRGGGYTF.

For this clonotype: One end of the junction varies from germline; a read error may be responsible. The chain uses TRBV12-3 or TRBV12-4 and TRBJ2-2; D possibly corresponds to TRBD2 (5 bases). The CDR3 loop spans 13 amino acids. The CDR3 nucleotides read TGTGCCAGCAACGTTGTTGGCACCGGGGAGATGTTTTTT. Residues: CASNVVGTGEMFF.